This T cell receptor (beta chain) was documented in a study of cytomegalovirus exposure and HLA in healthy donors. Germline CDR1 is MRHNA and CDR2 is SNTAGT. CDR3 size: 15 residues. Trimming left V 6 bases short and J 1 base short, with 15 bases between. PCR primers comprised 60 Vbeta and 13 Jbeta primers. The assay was immunoSEQ multiplex PCR, and TCRdb's table has in-frame clones only and misses some. The sample shows tens of thousands of clones, 68% of them seen only once. This TCR derives from a woman in her twenties or thirties in good health and CMV-seronegative. Sequencing used PBMCs. The chain is built from TRBV6-4 and TRBJ2-5; D is perhaps TRBD2 (6 bases). The CDR3 region has the DNA TGTGCCAGCAGCCCAAACGGGGGTTCCCAAGAGACCCAGTACTTC. It yields the protein CASSPNGGSQETQYF.